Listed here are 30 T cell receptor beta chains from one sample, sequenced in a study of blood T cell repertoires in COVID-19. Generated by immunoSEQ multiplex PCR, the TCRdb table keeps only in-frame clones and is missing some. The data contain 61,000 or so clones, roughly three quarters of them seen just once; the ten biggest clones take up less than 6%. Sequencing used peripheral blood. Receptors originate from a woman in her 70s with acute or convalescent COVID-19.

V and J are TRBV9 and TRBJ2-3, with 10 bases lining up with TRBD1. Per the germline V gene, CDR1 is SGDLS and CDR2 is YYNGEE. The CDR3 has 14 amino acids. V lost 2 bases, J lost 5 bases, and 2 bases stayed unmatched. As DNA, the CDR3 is TGTGCCAGCAGCGTGACAGGGGGCGGAGATACGCAGTATTTT. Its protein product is CASSVTGGGDTQYF.

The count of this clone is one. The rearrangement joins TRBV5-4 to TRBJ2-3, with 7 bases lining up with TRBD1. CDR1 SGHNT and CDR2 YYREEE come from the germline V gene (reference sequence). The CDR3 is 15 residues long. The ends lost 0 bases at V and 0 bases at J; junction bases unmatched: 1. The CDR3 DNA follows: TGTGCCAGCAGCTTGGAGGGGGCGAGCACAGATACGCAGTATTTT. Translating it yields CASSLEGASTDTQYF.

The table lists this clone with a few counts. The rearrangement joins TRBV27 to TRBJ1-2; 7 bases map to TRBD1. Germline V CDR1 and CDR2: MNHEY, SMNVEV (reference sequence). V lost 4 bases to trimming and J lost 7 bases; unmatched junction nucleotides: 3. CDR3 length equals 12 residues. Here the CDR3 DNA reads TGTGCCAGCAGTTCGACAGGGAGTGGCTACACCTTC. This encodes CASSSTGSGYTF.

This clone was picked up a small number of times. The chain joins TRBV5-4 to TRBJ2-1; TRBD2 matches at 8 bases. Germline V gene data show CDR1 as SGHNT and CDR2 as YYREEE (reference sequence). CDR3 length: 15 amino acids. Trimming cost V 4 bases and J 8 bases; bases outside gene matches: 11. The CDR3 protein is CASSPGLAGGDEQFF. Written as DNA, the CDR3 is TGTGCCAGCAGCCCGGGGTTGGCGGGGGGAGATGAGCAGTTCTTC.

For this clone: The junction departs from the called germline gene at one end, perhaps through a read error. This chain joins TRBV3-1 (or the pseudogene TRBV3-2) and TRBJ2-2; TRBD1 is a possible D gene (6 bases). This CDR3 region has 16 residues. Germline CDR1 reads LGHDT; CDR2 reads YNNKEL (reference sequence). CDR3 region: CASSQPQGNNNGELFF. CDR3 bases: TGTGCCAGCAGCCAGCCGCAGGGGAATAACAACGGGGAGCTGTTTTTT.

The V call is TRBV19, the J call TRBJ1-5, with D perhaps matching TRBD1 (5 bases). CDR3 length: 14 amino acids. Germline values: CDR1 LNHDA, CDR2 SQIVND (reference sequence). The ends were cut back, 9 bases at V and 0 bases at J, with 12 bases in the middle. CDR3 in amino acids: CASRDWTSNQPQHF. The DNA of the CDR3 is TGTGCCAGCCGGGACTGGACTAGCAATCAGCCCCAGCATTTT. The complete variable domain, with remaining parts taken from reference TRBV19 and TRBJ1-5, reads DGGITQSPKYLFRKEGQNVTLSCEQNLNHDAMYWYRQDPGQGLRLIYYSQIVNDFQKGDIAEGYSVSREKKESFPLTVTSAQKNPTAFYLCASRDWTSNQPQHFGDGTRLSIL.

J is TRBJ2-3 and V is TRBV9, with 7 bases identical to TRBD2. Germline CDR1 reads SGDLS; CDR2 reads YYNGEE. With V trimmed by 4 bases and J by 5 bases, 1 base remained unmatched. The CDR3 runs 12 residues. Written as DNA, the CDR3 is TGTGCCAGCAGCAAGCGGGGAGATACGCAGTATTTT. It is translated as CASSKRGDTQYF.

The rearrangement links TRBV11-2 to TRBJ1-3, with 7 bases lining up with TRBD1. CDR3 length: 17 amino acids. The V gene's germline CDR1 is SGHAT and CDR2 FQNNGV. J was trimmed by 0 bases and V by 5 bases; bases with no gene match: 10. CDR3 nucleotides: TGTGCCAGCAGCCTCCCCGGGACAGTGATCTCTGGAAACACCATATATTTT. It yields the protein CASSLPGTVISGNTIYF.

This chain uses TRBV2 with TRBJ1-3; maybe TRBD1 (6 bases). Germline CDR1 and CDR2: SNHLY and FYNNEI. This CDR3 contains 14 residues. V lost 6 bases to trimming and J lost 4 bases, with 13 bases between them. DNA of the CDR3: TGTGCCAGCAGCGGGGGGCTTGGGGGAAACACCATATATTTT. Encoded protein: CASSGGLGGNTIYF. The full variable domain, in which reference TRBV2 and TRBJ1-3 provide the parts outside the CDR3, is EPEVTQTPSHQVTQMGQEVILRCVPISNHLYFYWYRQILGQKVEFLVSFYNNEISEKSEIFDDQFSVERPDGSNFTLKIRSTKLEDSAMYFCASSGGLGGNTIYFGEGSWLTVV.

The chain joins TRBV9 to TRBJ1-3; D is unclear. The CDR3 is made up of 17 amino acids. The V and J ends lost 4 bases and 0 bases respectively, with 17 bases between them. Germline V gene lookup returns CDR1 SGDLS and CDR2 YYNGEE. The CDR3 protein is CASSPEVVTSSGNTIYF. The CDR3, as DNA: TGTGCCAGCAGCCCAGAGGTTGTGACGAGCTCTGGAAACACCATATATTTT.

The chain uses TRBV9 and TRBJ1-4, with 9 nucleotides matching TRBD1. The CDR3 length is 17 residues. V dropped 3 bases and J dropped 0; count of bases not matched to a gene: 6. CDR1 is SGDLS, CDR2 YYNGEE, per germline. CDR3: CASSALTGGATNEKLFF. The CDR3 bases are TGTGCCAGCAGCGCCCTGACAGGGGGGGCAACTAATGAAAAACTGTTTTTT.

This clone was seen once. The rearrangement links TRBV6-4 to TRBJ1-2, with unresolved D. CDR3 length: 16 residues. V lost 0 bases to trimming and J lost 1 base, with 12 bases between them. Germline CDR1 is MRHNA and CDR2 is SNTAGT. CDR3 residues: CASSDSIEPINYGYTF. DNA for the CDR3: TGTGCCAGCAGTGACTCGATAGAGCCCATTAACTATGGCTACACCTTC.

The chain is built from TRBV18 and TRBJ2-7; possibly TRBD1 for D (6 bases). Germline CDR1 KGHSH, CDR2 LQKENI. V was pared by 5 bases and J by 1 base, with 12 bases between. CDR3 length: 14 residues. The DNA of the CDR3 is TGTGCCAGCTCAGAGTACAGGGATTCCTACGAGCAGTACTTC. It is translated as CASSEYRDSYEQYF. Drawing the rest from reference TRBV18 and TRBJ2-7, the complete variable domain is NAGVMQNPRHLVRRRGQEARLRCSPMKGHSHVYWYRQLPEEGLKFMVYLQKENIIDESGMPKERFSAEFPKEGPSILRIQQVVRGDSAAYFCASSEYRDSYEQYFGPGTRLTVT.

The CDR3 loop is CASSLGQGAVGNSPLHF. DNA of the CDR3: TGCGCCAGCAGCTTGGGACAGGGGGCTGTTGGGAATTCACCCCTCCACTTT. The chain employs TRBV5-1 and TRBJ1-6; the match to TRBD1 covers 10 bases. V shed 0 bases, J shed 7 bases, and the junction held 7 bases outside the gene matches. Looked up from germline, CDR1 is SGHRS and CDR2 is YFSETQ. The CDR3 sequence is 17 residues long.

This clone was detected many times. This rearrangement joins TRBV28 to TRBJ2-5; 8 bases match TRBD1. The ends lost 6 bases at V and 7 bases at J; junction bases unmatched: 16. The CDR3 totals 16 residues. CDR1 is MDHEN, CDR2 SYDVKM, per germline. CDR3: CASSSLLSTGGGTQYF. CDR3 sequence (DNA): TGTGCCAGCAGCTCACTCCTTTCCACAGGGGGTGGGACCCAGTACTTC.

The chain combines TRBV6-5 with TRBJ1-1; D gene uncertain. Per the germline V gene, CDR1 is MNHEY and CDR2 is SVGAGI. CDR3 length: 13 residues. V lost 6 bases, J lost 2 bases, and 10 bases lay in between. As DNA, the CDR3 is TGTGCCAGCAGAGGTTCAGGAAACACTGAAGCTTTCTTT. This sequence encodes CASRGSGNTEAFF.

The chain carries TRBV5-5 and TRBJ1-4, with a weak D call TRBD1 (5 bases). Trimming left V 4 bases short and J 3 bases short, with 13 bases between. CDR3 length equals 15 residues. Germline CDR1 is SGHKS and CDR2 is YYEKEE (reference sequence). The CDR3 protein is CASSTGGNANEKLFF. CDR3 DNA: TGTGCCAGCAGCACGGGGGGTAACGCTAATGAAAAACTGTTTTTT.

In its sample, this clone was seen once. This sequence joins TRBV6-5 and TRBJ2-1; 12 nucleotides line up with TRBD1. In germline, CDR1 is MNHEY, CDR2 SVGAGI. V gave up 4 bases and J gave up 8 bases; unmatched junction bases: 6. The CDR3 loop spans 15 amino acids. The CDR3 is CASSSGQGAIDEQFF. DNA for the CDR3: TGTGCCAGCAGTTCGGGACAGGGGGCGATAGATGAGCAGTTCTTC.

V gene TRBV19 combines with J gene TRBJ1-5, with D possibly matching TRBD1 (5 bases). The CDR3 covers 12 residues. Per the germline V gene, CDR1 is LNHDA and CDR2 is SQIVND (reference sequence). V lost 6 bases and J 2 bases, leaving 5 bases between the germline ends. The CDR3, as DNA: TGTGCCAGTAGACAGGGCAATCAGCCCCAGCATTTT. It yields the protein CASRQGNQPQHF.

CDR3 bases: TGTGCCAGCAGCCGCGGACTAGCGGGGAACAATGAGCAGTTCTTC. It specifies CASSRGLAGNNEQFF. The V and J genes are TRBV6-5 and TRBJ2-1; 12 bases fit TRBD2. Germline V CDR1 and CDR2: MNHEY, SVGAGI. Trimming took 6 bases from V and 5 from J; bases not matched to a gene: 5. The CDR3 consists of 15 residues.

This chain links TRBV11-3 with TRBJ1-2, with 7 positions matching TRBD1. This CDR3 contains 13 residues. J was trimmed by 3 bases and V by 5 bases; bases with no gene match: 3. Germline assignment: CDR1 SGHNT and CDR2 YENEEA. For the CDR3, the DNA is TGTGCCAGCAGCAACAGGGGTGACTATGGCTACACCTTC. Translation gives CASSNRGDYGYTF.

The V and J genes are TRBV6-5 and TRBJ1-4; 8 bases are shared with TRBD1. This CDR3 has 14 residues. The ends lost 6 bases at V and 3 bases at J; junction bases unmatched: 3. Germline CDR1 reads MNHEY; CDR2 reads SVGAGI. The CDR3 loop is CASRKQGANEKLFF. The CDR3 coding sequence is TGTGCCAGCAGAAAACAGGGGGCTAATGAAAAACTGTTTTTT.

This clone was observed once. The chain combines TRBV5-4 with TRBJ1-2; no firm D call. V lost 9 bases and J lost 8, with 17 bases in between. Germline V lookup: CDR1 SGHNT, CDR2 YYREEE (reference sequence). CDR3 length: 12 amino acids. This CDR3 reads CAMAGVVGGYTF. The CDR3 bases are TGTGCCATGGCCGGGGTGGTGGGAGGCTACACCTTC.

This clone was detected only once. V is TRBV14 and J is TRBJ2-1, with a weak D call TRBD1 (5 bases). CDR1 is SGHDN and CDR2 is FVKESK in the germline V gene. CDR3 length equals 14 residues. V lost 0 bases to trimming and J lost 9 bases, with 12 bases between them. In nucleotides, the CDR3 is TGTGCCAGCAGCCAAGAGGGGCTGTTTAGTGAGCAGTTCTTC. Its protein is CASSQEGLFSEQFF.

The CDR3 spells CASSQQTDRFLYGYTF. CDR3 in DNA: TGCGCCAGCAGCCAACAAACCGACAGATTTCTCTATGGCTACACCTTC. The genes are TRBV4-1 and TRBJ1-2; D is perhaps TRBD1 (5 bases). The V end lost 2 bases, the J end lost 4 bases, and 17 bases lay between the germline ends. Germline values: CDR1 MGHRA, CDR2 YSYEKL. The CDR3 totals 16 residues.

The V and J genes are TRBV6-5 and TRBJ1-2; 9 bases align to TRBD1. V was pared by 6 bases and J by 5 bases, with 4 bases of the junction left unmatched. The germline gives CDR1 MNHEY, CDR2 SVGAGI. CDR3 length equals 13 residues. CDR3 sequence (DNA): TGTGCCAGCAGACAGACAGGGGGATATGGCTACACCTTC. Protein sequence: CASRQTGGYGYTF.

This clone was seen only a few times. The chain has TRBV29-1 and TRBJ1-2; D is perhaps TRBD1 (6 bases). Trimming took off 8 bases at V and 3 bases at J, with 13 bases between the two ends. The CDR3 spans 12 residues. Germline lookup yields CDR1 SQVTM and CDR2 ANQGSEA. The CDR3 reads CSTTQGDYGYTF. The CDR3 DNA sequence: TGCAGCACCACACAGGGCGACTATGGCTACACCTTC.

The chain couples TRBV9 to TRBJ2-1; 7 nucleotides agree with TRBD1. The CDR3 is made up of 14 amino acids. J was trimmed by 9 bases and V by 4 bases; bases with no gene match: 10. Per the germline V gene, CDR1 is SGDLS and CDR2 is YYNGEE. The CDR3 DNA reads TGTGCCAGCAGCCCCCAAACAGGGGTTAGTGAGCAGTTCTTC. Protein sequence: CASSPQTGVSEQFF.

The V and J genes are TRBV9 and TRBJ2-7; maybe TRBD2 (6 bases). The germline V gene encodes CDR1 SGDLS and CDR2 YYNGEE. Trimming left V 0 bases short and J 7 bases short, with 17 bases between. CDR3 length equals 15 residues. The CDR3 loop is CASSVGGDSTEEQYF. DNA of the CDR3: TGTGCCAGCAGCGTAGGGGGGGACTCGACGGAAGAGCAGTACTTC.

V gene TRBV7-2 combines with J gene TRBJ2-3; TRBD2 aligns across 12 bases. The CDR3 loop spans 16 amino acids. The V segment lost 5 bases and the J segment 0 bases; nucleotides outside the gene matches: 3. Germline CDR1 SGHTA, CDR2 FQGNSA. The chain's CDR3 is CASSLGLAGSTDTQYF. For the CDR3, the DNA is TGTGCCAGCAGCCTAGGACTAGCGGGGAGCACAGATACGCAGTATTTT.